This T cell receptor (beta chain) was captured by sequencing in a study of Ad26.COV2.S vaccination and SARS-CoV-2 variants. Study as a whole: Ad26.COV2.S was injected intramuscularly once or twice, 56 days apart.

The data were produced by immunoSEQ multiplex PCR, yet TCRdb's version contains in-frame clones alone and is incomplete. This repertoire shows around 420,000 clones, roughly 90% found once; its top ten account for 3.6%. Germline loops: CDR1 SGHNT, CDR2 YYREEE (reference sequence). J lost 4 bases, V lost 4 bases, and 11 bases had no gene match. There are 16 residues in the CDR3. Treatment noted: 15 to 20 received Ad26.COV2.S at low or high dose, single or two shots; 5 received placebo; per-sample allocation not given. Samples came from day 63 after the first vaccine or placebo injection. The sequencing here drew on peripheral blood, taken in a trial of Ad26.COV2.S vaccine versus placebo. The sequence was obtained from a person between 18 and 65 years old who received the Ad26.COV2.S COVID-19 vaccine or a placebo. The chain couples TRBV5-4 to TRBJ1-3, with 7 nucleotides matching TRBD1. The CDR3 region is CASSLKTQGRGNTIYF. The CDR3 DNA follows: TGTGCCAGCAGCCTTAAAACACAGGGGAGAGGAAACACCATATATTTT.